The 15 T cell receptor beta chains given below trace back to one sample, sequenced in a study of CD8 T cells in Susac syndrome. RNA in amounts of roughly 0.5 to 1 ug was reverse transcribed with random hexamers. TCRdb re-derived calls from the immunoSEQ multiplex PCR reads in MiXCR, one entry per CDR3 protein. The data contain about 160,000 distinct CDR3 sequences, roughly 94% of them singletons. The sequencing sample was made of CD4+ T cells from PBMCs. The receptors were sampled from a human donor in good health.

V usage is TRBV6-5 and J usage is TRBJ1-1; no firm D call. Per the germline V gene, CDR1 is MNHEY and CDR2 is SVGAGI. The CDR3 is 12 amino acids. V was pared by 0 bases and J by 8 bases, with 7 bases between. CDR3 coding DNA: TGTGCCAGCAGTTACTCGAGCCGGGAAGCTTTCTTT. Protein product: CASSYSSREAFF.

The gene calls are TRBV30 and TRBJ2-7; the D call may be TRBD1 or TRBD2 (5 bases each). In germline, CDR1 is GTSNPN, CDR2 SVGIG (reference sequence). This CDR3 is built from 13 residues. Deletions cut 6 bases from V and 7 bases from J, with 19 bases between. This CDR3 is CACSRGGFGEQYF. In DNA, the CDR3 is TGTGCCTGCTCCCGGGGCGGGTTTGGGGAGCAGTACTTC. Looking up the rest from reference TRBV30 and TRBJ2-7 gives the full variable domain: SQTIHQWPATLVQPVGSPLSLECTVEGTSNPNLYWYRQAAGRGLQLLFYSVGIGQISSEVPQNLSASRPQDRQFILSSKKLLLSDSGFYLCACSRGGFGEQYFGPGTRLTVT.

The chain recombines TRBV9 with TRBJ2-3, with TRBD2 matching 10 bases. The CDR3 length is 17 residues. Germline V gene lookup returns CDR1 SGDLS and CDR2 YYNGEE. The V gene end was trimmed by 0 bases and the J gene end by 5 bases; junction bases not matched to a gene: 9. The CDR3 sequence is CASSVAGLAPAGDTQYF. The DNA of the CDR3 is TGTGCCAGCAGCGTAGCGGGACTAGCGCCGGCCGGAGATACGCAGTATTTT.

The chain carries TRBV6-5 and TRBJ1-1; 7 bases are a match to TRBD1. Germline V gene sequence: CDR1 MNHEY, CDR2 SVGAGI. The CDR3 loop spans 14 amino acids. V shed 4 bases and J 11 bases; nucleotides not matched to a gene: 13. CDR3 loop: CASSSGQSSWGAFF. The CDR3 region has the DNA TGTGCCAGCAGTTCGGGACAGTCCAGCTGGGGCGCTTTCTTT.

This rearrangement joins TRBV7-9 to TRBJ2-1; 7 nucleotides agree with TRBD2. The CDR3 runs 16 residues. The ends lost 4 bases at V and 1 base at J; junction bases unmatched: 7. Germline values: CDR1 SEHNR, CDR2 FQNEAQ (reference sequence). CDR3 sequence (DNA): TGTGCCAGCAGCTCGGAGACTAGCCGGTCCTACAATGAGCAGTTCTTC. This sequence encodes CASSSETSRSYNEQFF.

This sequence joins TRBV5-6 and TRBJ1-2, with TRBD1 matching 7 bases. CDR3 length equals 14 residues. V shed 7 bases, J shed 4 bases, and the junction held 10 bases outside the gene matches. The V gene's germline CDR1 is SGHDT and CDR2 YYEEEE. The CDR3 loop reads CASPLRAGGYGYTF. CDR3 in DNA: TGTGCCAGCCCTTTGCGGGCAGGGGGCTATGGCTACACCTTC.

V usage is TRBV5-1 and J usage is TRBJ1-1; no definite D call. The germline CDR1 and CDR2 sequences are SGHRS and YFSETQ. Trimming removed 0 bases from V and 4 bases from J, with 10 bases in between. This CDR3 region has 14 residues. The CDR3 reads CASSLAQWGTEAFF. CDR3 in DNA: TGCGCCAGCAGCTTGGCCCAGTGGGGCACTGAAGCTTTCTTT. The whole variable domain, filled in from reference TRBV5-1 and TRBJ1-1, reads KAGVTQTPRYLIKTRGQQVTLSCSPISGHRSVSWYQQTPGQGLQFLFEYFSETQRNKGNFPGRFSGRQFSNSRSEMNVSTLELGDSALYLCASSLAQWGTEAFFGQGTRLTVV.

This chain joins TRBV6-5 and TRBJ2-7; D uncertain. The CDR3 has 12 residues. Germline-derived CDR1 and CDR2 are MNHEY and SVGAGI. Trimming removed 5 bases at V and 0 bases at J, with 5 bases between. CDR3 sequence (DNA): TGTGCCAGCAGTACAGTCTCCTACGAGCAGTACTTC. This gives the protein CASSTVSYEQYF.

V is TRBV18 and J is TRBJ1-2; no firm D call. From germline, CDR1 is KGHSH and CDR2 LQKENI. V was shortened by 3 bases and J by 6 bases, with 17 bases between the two germline ends. This CDR3 spans 15 amino acids. CDR3 sequence (DNA): TGTGCCAGCTCACCCCAGAGTAAGATGGGAGATGGCTACACCTTC. It codes for CASSPQSKMGDGYTF.

J is TRBJ1-1 and V is TRBV18; D unresolved. Germline CDR1 KGHSH, CDR2 LQKENI. Trimming took off 3 bases at V and 4 bases at J, with 12 bases between the two ends. CDR3 size: 14 residues. The CDR3 protein is CASSPPQTGTEAFF. The DNA of the CDR3 is TGTGCCAGCTCACCCCCTCAGACTGGCACTGAAGCTTTCTTT.

V usage is TRBV20-1 and J usage is TRBJ1-5; D possibly corresponds to TRBD1 (6 bases). The CDR3 has 13 residues. Germline V CDR1 and CDR2: DFQATT, SNEGSKA (reference sequence). V was trimmed by 5 bases and J by 4 bases, leaving 12 bases between them. The DNA for the CDR3 is TGCAGTGCTTGGACAGCTATTAATCAGCCCCAGCATTTT. This codes for CSAWTAINQPQHF.

The chain employs TRBV20-1 and TRBJ1-4; 8 bases line up with TRBD1. V lost 0 bases and J lost 4; bases outside the gene matches: 4. The CDR3 runs 15 residues. Germline values: CDR1 DFQATT, CDR2 SNEGSKA (reference sequence). The CDR3 DNA reads TGCAGTGCTAGAGACCTGGACAGGGATAATGAAAAACTGTTTTTT. Amino acid sequence: CSARDLDRDNEKLFF.

The CDR3 DNA follows: TGTGCCAGCAGTTACTCGATAGGTGCGGGGGGGATAAATGAGCAGTTCTTC. Residues: CASSYSIGAGGINEQFF. The chain joins TRBV6-5 to TRBJ2-1; TRBD2 matches at 9 bases. Germline CDR1 MNHEY, CDR2 SVGAGI. This CDR3 has 17 residues. J lost 7 bases, V lost 0 bases, and 10 bases had no gene match.

The gene calls are TRBV4-3 and TRBJ2-1; 11 bases fit TRBD2. The CDR3 covers 17 residues. Trimming took 1 base from V and 4 from J; bases not matched to a gene: 6. Germline V gene data show CDR1 as LGHNA and CDR2 as YSLEER. CDR3 sequence reads: CASSQGLAGGHYNEQFF. The CDR3 DNA reads TGCGCCAGCAGCCAAGGGCTAGCGGGGGGTCATTACAATGAGCAGTTCTTC.

This clonotype was seen more than once but under ten times. The chain carries TRBV7-2 and TRBJ2-4; 8 bases fit TRBD2. The CDR3 has 15 residues. V shed 7 bases, J shed 0 bases, and the junction held 5 bases outside the gene matches. From germline, CDR1 is SGHTA and CDR2 FQGNSA. In DNA, the CDR3 is TGTGCCAGCACCCCAGCGGGGGTAGCCAAAAACATTCAGTACTTC. Residues: CASTPAGVAKNIQYF. The full variable domain, completed using reference TRBV7-2 and TRBJ2-4, is GAGVSQSPSNKVTEKGKDVELRCDPISGHTALYWYRQSLGQGLEFLIYFQGNSAPDKSGLPSDRFSAERTGGSVSTLTIQRTQQEDSAVYLCASTPAGVAKNIQYFGAGTRLSVL.